The 19 T cell receptor beta chains listed next were all sequenced from one sample in a study of molecular identifiers for immune sequencing clone quantification. TCRdb reanalysed the PCR reads using MiXCR and keeps one entry per CDR3 protein. This sample has over 300,000 distinct CDR3 sequences, with roughly 24% found just once. Sequenced: naive CD8+ T cells from blood, with Jurkat cell RNA spiked in. Noted subset: FACS-sorted CD8+CD4-CCR7+CD45RA+ naive T cells. These TCRs come from a human donor in good health. Some libraries in this study had Jurkat cell RNA spiked in.

Comments on this clonotype: This may come from a read error, since a much larger clone is one base off. The CDR3 DNA sequence: TGTGCCAGCAGCTTTAGCCGGGGCGGTGAGCAGTACTTC. It specifies CASSFSRGGEQYF. V is TRBV7-6 and J is TRBJ2-7; perhaps D is TRBD1 or TRBD2 (5 bases each). The germline V gene has CDR1 SGHVS and CDR2 FNYEAQ. The CDR3 is 13 residues long. Trimming took off 3 bases at V and 7 bases at J, with 13 bases between the two ends. Looking up the rest from reference TRBV7-6 and TRBJ2-7 gives the full variable domain: GAGVSQSPRYKVTKRGQDVALRCDPISGHVSLYWYRQALGQGPEFLTYFNYEAQQDKSGLPNDRFSAERPEGSISTLTIQRTEQRDSAMYRCASSFSRGGEQYFGPGTRLTVT.

The CDR3, as DNA: TGTGCCAGTAGCCCGGGGAGTCCCACTGAAGCTTTCTTT. It codes for CASSPGSPTEAFF. The chain is built from TRBV19 and TRBJ1-1; D unclear. Germline CDR1 is LNHDA and CDR2 is SQIVND (reference sequence). The CDR3 is 13 amino acids. V shed 6 bases and J shed 4 bases, with 12 bases lying between them.

This clonotype has at least ten counts. J is TRBJ2-3 and V is TRBV5-4; 10 nucleotides align to TRBD2. Germline V gene data show CDR1 as SGHNT and CDR2 as YYREEE (reference sequence). The J segment lost 4 bases and the V segment lost 4 bases, leaving 12 bases of the junction unmatched. The CDR3 consists of 17 residues. CDR3 DNA sequence: TGTGCCAGCAGCCCTTCCCCGGGACTAGCGAACGCAGATACGCAGTATTTT. Its translation: CASSPSPGLANADTQYF.

The chain combines TRBV27 with TRBJ2-1, with 7 nucleotides matching TRBD1. CDR1 is MNHEY and CDR2 is SMNVEV in the germline V gene (reference sequence). This CDR3 region has 13 residues. The V and J ends lost 2 bases and 6 bases, in that order; junction bases with no gene match: 1. CDR3 sequence (DNA): TGTGCCAGCAGTTTAGGGGACAGCAATGAGCAGTTCTTC. It is translated as CASSLGDSNEQFF.

In the case of this clonotype: A much bigger clone sits one base away, suggesting this may be a read error. In this CDR3 the conserved last residue, phenylalanine or tryptophan, is missing, so a read error is likely. The chain combines TRBV10-2 with TRBJ1-1, with a possible D match to TRBD1 (5 bases). Germline CDR1 is WSHSY and CDR2 is SAAADI. V was cut by 2 bases and J by 0 bases, with 10 bases left in between. The CDR3 runs to 15 residues. Here the CDR3 reads CASSEMAGLNTEAFS. The CDR3 region has the DNA TGCGCCAGCAGTGAGATGGCAGGGTTGAACACTGAAGCTTTCTCT.

Only a few counts were recorded for this clonotype. The chain recombines TRBV30 with TRBJ2-6; D is perhaps TRBD2 (6 bases). Trimming shortened V by 8 bases and J by 6 bases, and 8 bases separated the two germline ends. CDR3 length: 11 amino acids. From germline, CDR1 is GTSNPN and CDR2 SVGIG (reference sequence). CDR3 in amino acids: CAGDLANVLTF. The CDR3 DNA is TGTGCCGGGGACTTGGCCAACGTCCTGACTTTC.

This chain connects TRBV30 to TRBJ1-1, with D perhaps matching TRBD1 (5 bases). The CDR3 is made up of 14 amino acids. V lost 0 bases, J lost 9 bases, and 17 bases lay in between. Germline V gene sequence: CDR1 GTSNPN, CDR2 SVGIG (reference sequence). In DNA, the CDR3 is TGTGCCTGGAGTGTAGGAGCCTCCGGGGGGAAAGCTTTCTTT. Translated: CAWSVGASGGKAFF.

About this clonotype itself: A read error is possible here, since a much larger clone lies one base away. The chain carries TRBV4-3 and TRBJ2-3; possible D gene TRBD2, 6 bases. The CDR3 totals 19 residues. From germline, CDR1 is LGHNA and CDR2 YSLEER. CDR3 residues: CAGSQDRGLAALSTDTQYF. CDR3 bases: TGCGCCGGCAGCCAAGATCGGGGGTTAGCGGCGCTAAGCACAGATACGCAGTATTTT.

A remark on this clonotype: This may stem from a read error, because a much larger clone lies one nucleotide away. The CDR3, as DNA: TGTGCCAGCGGCTTATGGGCAGCCGAACAAGAGACCCAGTACTTC. Protein sequence: CASGLWAAEQETQYF. The chain combines TRBV7-6 with TRBJ2-5, with D hard to call. CDR3 length: 15 amino acids. The germline V gene encodes CDR1 SGHVS and CDR2 FNYEAQ.

This clonotype has more than one count but fewer than ten. The CDR3 nucleotides read TGTGCCAGCAGTTACTCGGAGAGAATAAGTCCCTACAATGAGCAGTTCTTC. Translating gives CASSYSERISPYNEQFF. V gene TRBV6-2 or TRBV6-3 combines with J gene TRBJ2-1; D gene uncertain. The germline V gene has CDR1 MNHEY and CDR2 SVGEGT. The CDR3 has 17 residues. Between the trimmed V and J ends, which lost 0 bases and 2 bases, there was a span of 14 bases.

This clonotype appeared many times. The genes are TRBV28 and TRBJ2-5; 8 positions agree with TRBD2. The CDR3 is 16 amino acids. Per the germline V gene, CDR1 is MDHEN and CDR2 is SYDVKM. V lost 2 bases to trimming and J lost 1 base; unmatched junction nucleotides: 6. DNA of the CDR3: TGTGCCAGCAGTTTAGAAGGCGGGGGGATCCAAGAGACCCAGTACTTC. As protein: CASSLEGGGIQETQYF.

The V gene is TRBV27, the J gene TRBJ1-4; possible D gene TRBD1, 5 bases. Trimming took off 5 bases at V and 8 bases at J, with 18 bases between the two ends. The CDR3 consists of 15 residues. The germline gives CDR1 MNHEY, CDR2 SMNVEV (reference sequence). The CDR3 coding sequence is TGTGCCAGCAGTACACAGAGGACCTGGGGCGAAAAACTGTTTTTT. Translating gives CASSTQRTWGEKLFF.

This clonotype showed up just a few times. The V and J genes are TRBV12-3 or TRBV12-4 and TRBJ2-1; 7 nucleotides match TRBD1. V lost 5 bases and J lost 8; bases outside the gene matches: 12. The CDR3 is made up of 15 amino acids. CDR3 in DNA: TGTGCCAGCAGTCAGGGGACAGCCCCATTCGATGAGCAGTTCTTC. The encoded protein is CASSQGTAPFDEQFF.

J is TRBJ2-3 and V is TRBV30; 9 bases fit TRBD1. CDR3 size: 14 residues. The ends lost 1 base at V and 4 bases at J; junction bases unmatched: 3. Germline CDR1 and CDR2: GTSNPN and SVGIG (reference sequence). The CDR3 loop is CAWSAGQGSDTQYF. In DNA, the CDR3 is TGTGCCTGGAGTGCGGGACAGGGCTCAGATACGCAGTATTTT.

Comment on this clonotype: One base away lies a much larger clone, so this may be a sequencing read error. This rearrangement joins TRBV28 to TRBJ2-7; 14 bases agree with TRBD2. V was pared by 6 bases and J by 11 bases, with 6 bases of the junction left unmatched. The CDR3 sequence is 13 residues long. Germline values: CDR1 MDHEN, CDR2 SYDVKM. The DNA of the CDR3 is TGTGCCAGCAGCCTAAGGGGACTAGCGGGAGAGTACTTC. Translation gives CASSLRGLAGEYF.

Concerning this clonotype: This may come from a read error, since a much larger clone is one base off. J is TRBJ2-4 and V is TRBV20-1; the D is unclear. This CDR3 is 16 amino acids long. CDR1 is DFQATT, CDR2 SNEGSKA, per germline (reference sequence). Trimming took 0 bases from V and 3 from J, leaving 15 bases between them. CDR3 region: CSARDLLELVKNIQYF. The CDR3 region has the DNA TGCAGTGCTAGAGATCTATTAGAGCTAGTCAAAAACATTCAGTACTTC.

In its sample, this clonotype was seen a few times. The rearrangement joins TRBV2 to TRBJ2-3; 10 positions match TRBD2. The length of the CDR3 is 19 residues. CDR1 is SNHLY and CDR2 is FYNNEI in the germline V gene. V was clipped by 1 base and J by 6 bases; unmatched bases: 16. CDR3 loop: CASSEGAPEAGGPVDTQYF. The CDR3 DNA reads as TGTGCCAGCAGTGAAGGGGCCCCGGAAGCGGGGGGGCCGGTGGATACGCAGTATTTT.

About this clonotype itself: A much larger clone lies a single base off, so this may be a read error. The chain couples TRBV2 to TRBJ2-3; 8 nucleotides align to TRBD1. CDR3 length: 15 amino acids. Germline CDR1 is SNHLY and CDR2 is FYNNEI. V lost 5 bases and J lost 3; bases outside the gene matches: 7. CDR3 sequence (DNA): TGTGCCAGCAGTAAAATCAGGGGGCAAACAGATACGCAGTATTTT. Protein product: CASSKIRGQTDTQYF.

This clonotype was counted a few times. The rearrangement joins TRBV6-2 or TRBV6-3 to TRBJ2-4; 9 bases map to TRBD1. The junction had 12 bases not matched to a gene; V was cut back by 4 bases and J by 8 bases. There are 16 residues in the CDR3. Germline V CDR1 and CDR2: MNHEY, SVGEGT. CDR3 nucleotide sequence: TGTGCCAGCAGTTCTTTACAGGGGGCCCGCCAGGACATTCAGTACTTC. This sequence encodes CASSSLQGARQDIQYF.